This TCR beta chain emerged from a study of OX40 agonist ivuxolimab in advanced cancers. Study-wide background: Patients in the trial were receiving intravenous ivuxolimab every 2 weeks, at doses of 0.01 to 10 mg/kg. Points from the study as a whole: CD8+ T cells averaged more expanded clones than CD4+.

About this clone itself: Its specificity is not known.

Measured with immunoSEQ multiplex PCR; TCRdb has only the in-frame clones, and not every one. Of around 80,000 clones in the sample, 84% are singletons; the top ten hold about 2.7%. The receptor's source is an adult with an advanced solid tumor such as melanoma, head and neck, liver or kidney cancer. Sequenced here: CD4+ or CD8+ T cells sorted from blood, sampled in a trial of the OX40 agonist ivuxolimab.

CDR3 nucleotide sequence: TGTGCCTGGAGGTACCTAGGGGGTACTAATGAAAAACTGTTTTTT. Encoded protein: CAWRYLGGTNEKLFF. The rearrangement uses TRBV30 and TRBJ1-4, with D possibly TRBD1 on 6 matching bases. The CDR3 loop spans 15 amino acids. Trimming pared 3 bases from V and 2 bases from J, leaving 13 bases between. Per germline, CDR1 GTSNPN and CDR2 SVGIG (reference sequence).